Presented here are 3 T cell receptor beta chains from one specimen sequenced in a study of identical twins. TCRdb processed the 5' RACE reads anew with MiXCR; each CDR3 protein has one entry. The sample has under 250,000 distinct CDR3 sequences; approximately 12% are singletons. These data also featured in a second study, about yellow fever vaccine responses in identical twins.

What was sequenced was memory (CD45RO+) T cells sorted from blood. These receptors were taken from a woman aged 18-35 years in good health.

This clonotype came up many times. V usage is TRBV12-3 or TRBV12-4 and J usage is TRBJ2-5; the D call may be TRBD1 or TRBD2 (7 bases each). V was shortened by 5 bases and J by 4 bases, with 20 bases between the two germline ends. The CDR3 loop spans 16 amino acids. CDR3 sequence: CASSAKNRGGGETQYF. CDR3 in DNA: TGTGCCAGCAGTGCCAAAAACAGGGGCGGGGGAGAGACCCAGTACTTC.

This clonotype was seen ten or more times. This chain links TRBV4-2 with TRBJ2-7; D might be TRBD1 (5 bases). The CDR3 totals 13 residues. V gave up 3 bases and J gave up 5 bases, with 11 bases separating them. The germline gives CDR1 LGHNA, CDR2 YNFKEQ. CDR3 nucleotides: TGTGCCAGCAGCCACCCAGGGTTGGACGAGCAGTACTTC. Its translation is CASSHPGLDEQYF.

This clonotype was seen a handful of times. This rearrangement joins TRBV7-6 to TRBJ2-2; D not resolved. Germline V gene data show CDR1 as SGHVS and CDR2 as FNYEAQ. Trimming stripped 0 bases from V and 0 bases from J, with 5 bases between. The CDR3 length is 15 residues. The DNA for the CDR3 is TGTGCCAGCAGCTTAGCCCCTGCGAACACCGGGGAGCTGTTTTTT. Translation gives CASSLAPANTGELFF.